These 32 T cell receptor beta chains came from one sample sequenced in a study of early T cells in non-severe SARS-CoV-2 infection. TCRdb re-derived calls from the 5' RACE reads in MiXCR, one entry per CDR3 protein. The table lists around 70,000 distinct CDR3 sequences, roughly a sixth of them singletons. The specimen was whole blood. The source is an adult who was a healthcare worker with PCR-confirmed SARS-CoV-2 infection or an uninfected control (not recorded which).

V is TRBV7-2 and J is TRBJ1-3; D perhaps matches TRBD1 (5 bases). The V and J ends lost 4 bases and 2 bases respectively, with 12 bases between them. This CDR3 region has 15 residues. Germline values: CDR1 SGHTA, CDR2 FQGNSA. The CDR3 DNA sequence: TGTGCCAGCAGCTATGGGGGGTTCGCTGGAAACACCATATATTTT. This gives the protein CASSYGGFAGNTIYF.

This clonotype was detected ten times or more. The chain combines TRBV7-2 with TRBJ1-2; TRBD1 is a possible D gene (5 bases). CDR1 and CDR2 (germline): SGHTA, FQGNSA. CDR3 length equals 13 residues. Trimming left V 1 base short and J 8 bases short, with 11 bases between. CDR3 DNA sequence: TGTGCCAGCAGCTTAGAGGGGCGGAGGGGCTACACCTTC. This codes for CASSLEGRRGYTF.

This clonotype was seen a few times. This chain connects TRBV29-1 to TRBJ2-7; 7 bases are shared with TRBD2. The V gene end was trimmed by 4 bases and the J gene end by 3 bases; junction bases not matched to a gene: 6. Germline V gene lookup returns CDR1 SQVTM and CDR2 ANQGSEA. The CDR3 has 13 residues. CDR3 in DNA: TGCAGCGTTGCTTGGCTAGCGGACTACGAGCAGTACTTC. It encodes CSVAWLADYEQYF.

This chain joins TRBV28 and TRBJ2-3, with 10 positions matching TRBD2. CDR1 is MDHEN and CDR2 is SYDVKM in the germline V gene. V gave up 4 bases and J gave up 5 bases; unmatched junction bases: 6. This CDR3 contains 15 residues. The CDR3, as DNA: TGTGCCAGCAGTTCTTATAGCGGGAGGAAAGATACGCAGTATTTT. As protein: CASSSYSGRKDTQYF. The full variable domain, with the rest looked up from reference TRBV28 and TRBJ2-3, is DVKVTQSSRYLVKRTGEKVFLECVQDMDHENMFWYRQDPGLGLRLIYFSYDVKMKEKGDIPEGYSVSREKKERFSLILESASTNQTSMYLCASSSYSGRKDTQYFGPGTRLTVL.

This chain connects TRBV2 to TRBJ1-1, with D possibly matching TRBD1 (5 bases). This CDR3 comprises 15 residues. In germline, CDR1 is SNHLY, CDR2 FYNNEI. V was trimmed by 6 bases and J by 0 bases, leaving 14 bases between them. In DNA form, the CDR3 reads TGTGCCAGCAGCCTTGAGAGGGGAATGAACACTGAAGCTTTCTTT. The encoded protein is CASSLERGMNTEAFF.

Concerning this clonotype itself: This clone may be a read error of a much larger clone one base away. The chain combines TRBV28 with TRBJ1-2; 7 bases align to TRBD1. Germline V gives CDR1 MDHEN, CDR2 SYDVKM. The CDR3 runs to 12 residues. The DNA of the CDR3 is TGTGTCAGCACGAGGGACAGCTACCAAGTCACCTTC. Protein sequence: CVSTRDSYQVTF.

This clonotype was found a few times. The V gene is TRBV2, the J gene TRBJ2-7; 8 bases align to TRBD2. In germline, CDR1 is SNHLY, CDR2 FYNNEI. The CDR3 extends over 17 amino acids. V lost 6 bases, J lost 0 bases, and 13 bases stayed unmatched. The CDR3 sequence: CASRLTSGFQSSYEQYF. The DNA of the CDR3 is TGTGCCAGCAGGCTTACTAGCGGATTTCAATCCTCCTACGAGCAGTACTTC.

V and J are TRBV28 and TRBJ1-1; D remains unclear. Deletions cut 6 bases from V and 4 bases from J, with 9 bases between. Per the germline V gene, CDR1 is MDHEN and CDR2 is SYDVKM. There are 12 residues in the CDR3. CDR3: CASRDGPTEAFF. DNA of the CDR3: TGTGCCAGCAGGGACGGACCCACTGAAGCTTTCTTT.

This clonotype was observed a handful of times. The chain recombines TRBV6-2 or TRBV6-3 with TRBJ2-7; weak D call: TRBD1 (6 bases). This CDR3 is built from 15 residues. Trimming took 5 bases from V and 0 from J, leaving 14 bases between them. The V gene's germline CDR1 is MNHEY and CDR2 SVGEGT. CDR3: CASSVIQGSSYEQYF. The CDR3 nucleotides are TGTGCCAGCAGTGTCATACAGGGAAGCTCCTACGAGCAGTACTTC.

V and J are TRBV29-1 and TRBJ2-7, with D perhaps matching TRBD1 (5 bases). With 6 bases removed from V and 1 base from J, the gap between germline ends came to 16 bases. CDR1 is SQVTM, CDR2 ANQGSEA, per germline. This CDR3 contains 14 residues. The CDR3 DNA reads TGCAGCGTCGGCCGGACAAGCCGATCCTACGAGCAGTACTTC. Encoded protein: CSVGRTSRSYEQYF.

This clonotype was picked up a small number of times. The V and J genes are TRBV14 and TRBJ1-3; D is unclear. Germline lookup yields CDR1 SGHDN and CDR2 FVKESK. Trimming stripped 2 bases from V and 0 bases from J, with 5 bases between. There are 14 residues in the CDR3. CDR3 nucleotides: TGTGCCAGCAGCCAATGGGGCTCTGGAAACACCATATATTTT. Its protein product is CASSQWGSGNTIYF.

This clonotype was detected many times. This chain connects TRBV27 to TRBJ2-1; no clear D. CDR3 size: 11 residues. From germline, CDR1 is MNHEY and CDR2 SMNVEV (reference sequence). Trimming took 4 bases from V and 3 from J, leaving 1 base between them. As DNA, the CDR3 is TGTGCCAGCAGTTACTACAATGAGCAGTTCTTC. Protein: CASSYYNEQFF.

This clonotype was seen ten or more times. V and J are TRBV28 and TRBJ2-7, with D perhaps matching TRBD1 (6 bases). CDR3 length: 16 amino acids. Germline V gives CDR1 MDHEN, CDR2 SYDVKM. V was trimmed by 5 bases and J by 0 bases, leaving 17 bases between them. CDR3 nucleotides: TGTGCCAGCAGTGTCTCAGGGGAAGTTAACTCCTACGAGCAGTACTTC. Its translation is CASSVSGEVNSYEQYF.

This chain joins TRBV7-2 and TRBJ2-7; tentatively, D is TRBD2 (6 bases). Looked up from germline, CDR1 is SGHTA and CDR2 is FQGNSA. Trimming cost V 2 bases and J 2 bases, with 10 bases left between them. This CDR3 is built from 14 residues. CDR3 DNA: TGTGCCAGCAGCTTACGGAGGGGCACCTACGAGCAGTACTTC. This translates into CASSLRRGTYEQYF.

This clonotype was picked up a small number of times. This sequence joins TRBV4-2 and TRBJ2-1; 7 bases are shared with TRBD2. CDR1 and CDR2 (germline): LGHNA, YNFKEQ. With V trimmed by 4 bases and J by 4 bases, 10 bases remained unmatched. The length of the CDR3 is 16 residues. The CDR3 region is CASSPYGASGYNEQFF. As DNA, the CDR3 is TGTGCCAGCAGCCCCTATGGGGCTAGCGGTTACAATGAGCAGTTCTTC.

The chain has TRBV7-2 and TRBJ2-1, with a tentative D call TRBD1 (6 bases). Trimming pared 4 bases from V and 7 bases from J, leaving 20 bases between. Germline V CDR1 and CDR2: SGHTA, FQGNSA. This CDR3 has 16 amino acids. The CDR3 region is CASSSEGTRRTNEQFF. In DNA form, the CDR3 reads TGTGCCAGCAGCTCCGAAGGGACAAGGAGAACGAATGAGCAGTTCTTC. Full variable domain (remainder filled in from reference TRBV7-2 and TRBJ2-1): GAGVSQSPSNKVTEKGKDVELRCDPISGHTALYWYRQSLGQGLEFLIYFQGNSAPDKSGLPSDRFSAERTGGSVSTLTIQRTQQEDSAVYLCASSSEGTRRTNEQFFGPGTRLTVL.

This clonotype was found a few times. V is TRBV24-1 and J is TRBJ2-3; 7 nucleotides align to TRBD2. CDR3 size: 16 residues. The trim removed 3 bases at V and 0 bases at J, leaving 5 bases unmatched. The germline CDR1 and CDR2 sequences are KGHDR and SFDVKD. DNA for the CDR3: TGTGCCACCAGTGATCGACTAGCCGCTAGCACAGATACGCAGTATTTT. This gives the protein CATSDRLAASTDTQYF.

This chain joins TRBV11-2 and TRBJ1-1, with TRBD1 identical over 7 bases. The germline V gene encodes CDR1 SGHAT and CDR2 FQNNGV. This CDR3 has 14 amino acids. J lost 5 bases, V lost 1 base, and 4 bases had no gene match. Here the CDR3 reads CASSLAGTETEAFF. CDR3 coding DNA: TGTGCCAGCAGCTTAGCGGGGACAGAAACTGAAGCTTTCTTT.

This clonotype showed up just a few times. The chain recombines TRBV24-1 with TRBJ2-2; TRBD2 is a possible D gene (5 bases). The CDR3 is 18 residues long. Trimming removed 0 bases from V and 0 bases from J, with 13 bases in between. In germline, CDR1 is KGHDR, CDR2 SFDVKD. The DNA of the CDR3 is TGTGCCACCAGTGATTTGCAGAGGGCAGGCGCGAACACCGGGGAGCTGTTTTTT. It codes for CATSDLQRAGANTGELFF.

This clonotype was picked up a small number of times. The chain recombines TRBV24-1 with TRBJ2-1; D is undetermined. CDR3 length equals 14 residues. The ends were cut back, 5 bases at V and 0 bases at J, with 7 bases in the middle. Germline CDR1 reads KGHDR; CDR2 reads SFDVKD. The CDR3 DNA reads TGTGCCACCAGTGGTGCCAGCTCCTACAATGAGCAGTTCTTC. It specifies CATSGASSYNEQFF.

This clonotype came up a few times. The rearrangement links TRBV5-5 to TRBJ1-2; no clear D. CDR1 is SGHKS, CDR2 YYEKEE, per germline (reference sequence). The CDR3 extends over 12 amino acids. The V end lost 1 base, the J end lost 4 bases, and 5 bases lay between the germline ends. The CDR3: CASSLRSYGYTF. In nucleotides, the CDR3 is TGTGCCAGCAGCTTGAGGAGCTATGGCTACACCTTC.

This clonotype was seen more than once but under ten times. The rearrangement links TRBV29-1 to TRBJ2-3, with 7 bases lining up with TRBD2. The trim removed 3 bases at V and 3 bases at J, leaving 3 bases unmatched. Germline V gene data show CDR1 as SQVTM and CDR2 as ANQGSEA. This CDR3 is built from 13 residues. The DNA of the CDR3 is TGCAGCGTTGAGAGCGGGATAACAGATACGCAGTATTTT. This translates into CSVESGITDTQYF.

The chain carries TRBV20-1 and TRBJ2-5; a possible D gene is TRBD1 (6 bases). The length of the CDR3 is 14 residues. V was pared by 3 bases and J by 6 bases, with 17 bases between. Germline CDR1 is DFQATT and CDR2 is SNEGSKA (reference sequence). CDR3 bases: TGCAGTGCTAGTGCAACCCAGGGGCGGAAGACCCAGTACTTC. It specifies CSASATQGRKTQYF.

In its sample, this clonotype was seen many times. The chain recombines TRBV12-3 or TRBV12-4 with TRBJ2-4; no reliable D call. The germline V and J ends were trimmed by 6 bases and 8 bases, with 8 bases remaining between them. The CDR3 runs to 11 residues. As DNA, the CDR3 is TGTGCCAGCAGCCTTAGCCACATTCAGTACTTC. Amino acids: CASSLSHIQYF.

In its sample, this clonotype was seen a few times. This rearrangement joins TRBV28 to TRBJ2-2, with 8 positions matching TRBD1. In germline, CDR1 is MDHEN, CDR2 SYDVKM. The J segment lost 5 bases and the V segment lost 5 bases, leaving 10 bases of the junction unmatched. The length of the CDR3 is 16 residues. CDR3 DNA sequence: TGTGCCAGCAGTACGAGCCCAGGGGGCATGACCGGGGAGCTGTTTTTT. Residues: CASSTSPGGMTGELFF. The full variable domain, rest sourced from reference TRBV28 and TRBJ2-2, is DVKVTQSSRYLVKRTGEKVFLECVQDMDHENMFWYRQDPGLGLRLIYFSYDVKMKEKGDIPEGYSVSREKKERFSLILESASTNQTSMYLCASSTSPGGMTGELFFGEGSRLTVL.

This clonotype has more than one count but fewer than ten. The chain couples TRBV6-5 to TRBJ1-2; the match to TRBD1 covers 8 bases. Germline CDR1 MNHEY, CDR2 SVGAGI. This CDR3 comprises 15 residues. Trimming took 6 bases from V and 0 from J; bases not matched to a gene: 6. The CDR3 DNA reads TGTGCCAGCAGGCTCGACAGGGGAACTAACTATGGCTACACCTTC. Translation: CASRLDRGTNYGYTF.

The J gene is TRBJ2-7, the V gene TRBV25-1; tentatively, D is TRBD1 (6 bases). Germline V lookup: CDR1 MGHDK, CDR2 SYGVNS. The CDR3 runs 12 residues. Trimming shortened V by 2 bases and J by 4 bases, and 6 bases separated the two germline ends. The CDR3 sequence is CASSEQGYEQYF. DNA of the CDR3: TGTGCCAGCAGTGAACAGGGGTACGAGCAGTACTTC.

This chain uses TRBV7-9 with TRBJ1-2; 8 bases line up with TRBD1. Unmatched junction bases numbered 9, after V lost 1 base and J lost 14 bases. The germline CDR1 and CDR2 sequences are SEHNR and FQNEAQ (reference sequence). CDR3 length equals 13 residues. CDR3 loop: CASSLVGTGLGTF. CDR3 DNA: TGTGCCAGCAGCTTAGTCGGGACAGGCCTAGGTACCTTC. The full variable domain, in which reference TRBV7-9 and TRBJ1-2 provide the parts outside the CDR3, is DTGVSQNPRHKITKRGQNVTFRCDPISEHNRLYWYRQTLGQGPEFLTYFQNEAQLEKSRLLSDRFSAERPKGSFSTLEIQRTEQGDSAMYLCASSLVGTGLGTFGSGTRLTVV.

This clonotype was recorded at least ten times. This chain links TRBV29-1 with TRBJ2-7, with D possibly TRBD1 on 6 matching bases. CDR3 length equals 14 residues. Germline CDR1 reads SQVTM; CDR2 reads ANQGSEA. V was clipped by 6 bases and J by 0 bases, with 15 bases between them. This CDR3 reads CSVTGSRSSYEQYF. As DNA, the CDR3 is TGCAGCGTCACAGGGTCTCGAAGCTCCTACGAGCAGTACTTC.

Comment on this clonotype: A read error may produce the germline difference seen at one junction end. V and J are TRBV7-6 and TRBJ2-5; 7 bases align to TRBD2. The CDR3 length is 15 residues. CDR1 is SGHVS, CDR2 FNYEAQ, per germline. The CDR3 DNA follows: TGTGCCATAGCTTTGGGAGCGGGGTACCAAGAGACCCAGCACTTC. Its protein product is CAIALGAGYQETQHF.

This chain uses TRBV27 with TRBJ1-6; D may be TRBD1 (6 bases). Germline V gives CDR1 MNHEY, CDR2 SMNVEV (reference sequence). This CDR3 has 16 residues. V was shortened by 5 bases and J by 5 bases, with 16 bases between the two germline ends. The DNA for the CDR3 is TGTGCCAGCAGTAAAACAGGGAGACTCAATAATTCACCCCTCCACTTT. Protein product: CASSKTGRLNNSPLHF.

The CDR3 DNA sequence: TGTGCCAGCAGCGTAGCTCATAATGTGCCGAACACCATATATTTT. Translating gives CASSVAHNVPNTIYF. This chain links TRBV9 with TRBJ1-3; D gene ambiguous. Trimming took off 0 bases at V and 7 bases at J, with 14 bases between the two ends. Germline CDR1 reads SGDLS; CDR2 reads YYNGEE. CDR3 length: 15 residues.